The TCR beta chain under discussion was sequenced for a study of T cells in localized non-small cell lung cancer. To note about this clone: Its antigen remains unknown.

Study-wide results and caveats: Higher blood T cell density tracked longer overall survival. The highest T cell clonality was in uninvolved adjacent lung, above tumor.

The V end lost 3 bases, the J end lost 2 bases, and 5 bases lay between the germline ends. The CDR3 is made up of 12 amino acids. In germline, CDR1 is MDHEN, CDR2 SYDVKM. Method: immunoSEQ multiplex PCR; TCRdb's copy keeps in-frame clones and lacks some. The sample contains some 80,000 clones, approximately 84% of which appear only once. V and J are TRBV28 and TRBJ2-7; D uncertain. Sequencing was performed on peripheral blood, taken before any cancer treatment. The source of this sequence is a man aged 35 to 70 with stage I lung adenocarcinoma. The CDR3 spells CASSFPTYEQYF. CDR3 bases: TGTGCCAGCAGTTTCCCGACCTACGAGCAGTACTTC.